This T cell receptor (beta chain) was identified in a study of T cells after yellow fever vaccination (dated by TCRdb to between 2019 and 2020). Study-wide context: The SMART-Seq v4 Ultra Low Input RNA kit was used to prepare libraries from fractions with low cell numbers. To track T-cell clones before and after primary and booster YFV17D yellow fever vaccination, bulk TCR alpha and beta repertoires were sequenced longitudinally. The cohort comprised two healthy male donors, one aged 18 to 30 and one aged 30 to 40 years. Blood was collected at multiple timepoints before and after primary and secondary immunization, and bulk PBMC replicates and cell subsets were isolated.

TCR cDNA was synthesized by 5'RACE template switching, which introduced a universal primer site and unique molecular identifiers. Priming of cDNA synthesis was performed from both the TCR alpha and TCR beta constant segments. Library amplification involved two PCR steps, and the second step added sample barcodes and sequencing adapters. Sequencing of libraries was done on Illumina HiSeq 2500 (2x100 bp) or NovaSeq (2x150 bp). Per the authors' processing: Reads were demultiplexed and collapsed into UMI consensus sequences with MIGEC, and V(D)J alignment was performed with MiXCR. Vaccine-responding clonotypes were defined with edgeR using replicate PBMC samples, requiring FDR below 0.01 and a log2 fold change above 5 up to day 15. Each bulk clonotype received a CD4 or CD8 identity based on whether the sequenced CD4 or CD8 repertoire contained that clonotype at higher abundance. TCRdb reprocessing: public reads trimmed at Q25 with fastp, clones called with MiXCR, in-frame beta chains kept. Each entry merges the rows of one CDR3 protein and shows their most common DNA and genes. In this record, the V and J calls reflect TCRdb's handling and not the investigators' own analysis. This sample gives 100,000 to 150,000 distinct CDR3 sequences in total; more than 6.5% of them show up just once. Together, the top ten hold about 2.7% of the sample.

The study at large found these results: Compared with the primary T-cell response, the secondary T-cell response was faster but weaker, reaching its peak on day 5 rather than on day 15. Because the study included only a couple of donors, the extent to which the findings can be generalized is limited. A small share of clonotypes was detected in both CD4 and CD8 compartments, with the overlap likely arising from convergent recombination. After the booster, most of the clones that had expanded following primary vaccination were detected again (96% of CD4 and roughly 90% of CD8), which suggests that memory was broadly maintained. Because abundant contaminating clonotypes from the bulk population could be contained in FACS-sorted repertoires, computational filtering was required.

Of note for this clonotype: Its antigen is not yet known. No base-level quality is on record; no much larger clone is a single base apart.

From the cysteine up to the valine, the CDR3 has a length of 15 residues. Just CDR3 DNA is preserved here, 45 bases in frame from base 1. The germline V gene provides CDR1 SGHRS and CDR2 YFSETQ. At the junction V is shortened by 5 bases and J by 5 bases, with 20 bases in between. Sample treatment or condition, as interpreted from the label and publication: live attenuated yellow fever vaccine strain. A standard Ficoll-Paque protocol was used to isolate PBMCs from peripheral blood. CD4 and CD8 T-cell fractions were isolated with Dynabeads CD4 and CD8 positive selection kits. TriZol was used to extract RNA from bulk PBMCs, from CD4 and CD8 fractions, and from dextramer-positive and dextramer-negative fractions.

The rearrangement joined TRBV5-1 to TRBJ2-7; tentative D gene TRBD1, with 6 bases matching. The sample here was CD4+ T cells sorted from PBMCs, taken approximately 11 days after the first yellow fever vaccination. The source of this sequence is a man between 18 and 29 years old who received the YFV17D yellow fever vaccine. In nucleotides, the sequence is TGCGCCAGCAGGCTGGCCGGGACACCGGGCGACGAGCAGTACGTC. This gives the protein CASRLAGTPGDEQYV.